The 31 T cell receptor beta chains in this list originate from one sample, sequenced in a study of cytomegalovirus exposure and HLA in healthy donors. Both 60 Vbeta primers and 13 Jbeta primers went into the PCR. Profiled with immunoSEQ multiplex PCR; TCRdb holds only in-frame clones, not every one. The profile shows about 200,000 clones, 87% of them singletons. The sequenced material came from PBMCs. The receptor set was obtained from a young man in good health and CMV-seronegative.

CDR3 nucleotide sequence: TGTGCCAGCAGCGGTCAGGGTGCCTACTATGGCTACACCTTC. Its translation: CASSGQGAYYGYTF. The gene calls are TRBV7-2 and TRBJ1-2; D perhaps matches TRBD1 (5 bases). Trimming removed 5 bases at V and 3 bases at J, with 13 bases between. Germline V gene sequence: CDR1 SGHTA, CDR2 FQGNSA. The CDR3 covers 14 residues. Combining the CDR3 with reference TRBV7-2 and TRBJ1-2 gives the whole variable domain GAGVSQSPSNKVTEKGKDVELRCDPISGHTALYWYRQSLGQGLEFLIYFQGNSAPDKSGLPSDRFSAERTGGSVSTLTIQRTQQEDSAVYLCASSGQGAYYGYTFGSGTRLTVV.

This CDR3 reads CASSLERGGGAETQYF. The CDR3 nucleotides are TGTGCCAGCAGTCTGGAGCGGGGGGGCGGAGCAGAGACCCAGTACTTC. The chain links TRBV7-6 to TRBJ2-5; 10 bases agree with TRBD2. Per germline, CDR1 SGHVS and CDR2 FNYEAQ. The CDR3 has 16 residues. The J segment lost 4 bases and the V segment lost 6 bases, leaving 11 bases of the junction unmatched.

The rearrangement links TRBV6-5 to TRBJ1-3; weak D call: TRBD1 (5 bases). Per the germline V gene, CDR1 is MNHEY and CDR2 is SVGAGI. Trimming shortened V by 8 bases and J by 0 bases, and 14 bases separated the two germline ends. The CDR3 is 15 residues long. The CDR3 DNA reads TGTGCCAGCGGGAGGGGCTCTCGCTCTGGAAACACCATATATTTT. It codes for CASGRGSRSGNTIYF.

The chain uses TRBV28 and TRBJ1-2, with D perhaps matching TRBD1 (6 bases). The germline V gene has CDR1 MDHEN and CDR2 SYDVKM. The V end lost 10 bases, the J end lost 4 bases, and 16 bases lay between the germline ends. The length of the CDR3 is 13 residues. The CDR3 reads CATYQGLAYGYTF. The CDR3 nucleotides are TGTGCCACCTACCAGGGGTTGGCCTATGGCTACACCTTC.

This rearrangement joins TRBV5-4 to TRBJ2-7; 7 bases are a match to TRBD2. CDR3 length: 15 amino acids. Germline-derived CDR1 and CDR2 are SGHNT and YYREEE (reference sequence). The ends lost 3 bases at V and 4 bases at J; junction bases unmatched: 10. As DNA, the CDR3 is TGTGCCAGCAGCTCGGAGGCACGTAGCGGGTACGAGCAGTACTTC. Translating it yields CASSSEARSGYEQYF.

The chain joins TRBV4-1 to TRBJ2-1; 7 bases are shared with TRBD1. With V trimmed by 1 base and J by 3 bases, 9 bases remained unmatched. This CDR3 spans 17 amino acids. Per the germline V gene, CDR1 is MGHRA and CDR2 is YSYEKL. The CDR3 DNA is TGCGCCAGCAGCCAAGGCAGGGGTGGGACAGACTACAATGAGCAGTTCTTC. Its translation: CASSQGRGGTDYNEQFF.

The chain carries TRBV27 and TRBJ2-7; 7 bases fit TRBD2. Trimming took 8 bases from V and 3 from J; bases not matched to a gene: 13. Germline V gene lookup returns CDR1 MNHEY and CDR2 SMNVEV (reference sequence). The CDR3 covers 15 residues. The CDR3 bases are TGTGCCAGCTCCCTGGGAAGGACTAGGCTCTACGAGCAGTACTTC. This codes for CASSLGRTRLYEQYF.

The V gene is TRBV5-4, the J gene TRBJ1-1, with TRBD1 as a possible D gene (6 bases). The V gene's germline CDR1 is SGHNT and CDR2 YYREEE (reference sequence). Trimming cost V 0 bases and J 0 bases, with 9 bases left between them. The CDR3 is made up of 15 amino acids. CDR3 bases: TGTGCCAGCAGCTTGGACAGGGTGTTGAACACTGAAGCTTTCTTT. Translated: CASSLDRVLNTEAFF.

This clone is a singleton in its sample. The chain is built from TRBV9 and TRBJ2-3, with D perhaps TRBD1 (5 bases). The CDR3 has 14 residues. Trimming took 0 bases from V and 4 from J, leaving 9 bases between them. The germline V gene has CDR1 SGDLS and CDR2 YYNGEE. This chain's CDR3 is CASSVGGAPDTQYF. DNA for the CDR3: TGTGCCAGCAGCGTAGGTGGGGCCCCAGATACGCAGTATTTT.

The chain uses TRBV7-2 and TRBJ2-4; the D is unclear. Between the trimmed V and J ends, which lost 0 bases and 3 bases, there was a span of 12 bases. This CDR3 is built from 16 residues. CDR1 is SGHTA, CDR2 FQGNSA, per germline. The CDR3: CASSLAGAGRKNIQYF. The CDR3 region has the DNA TGTGCCAGCAGCTTAGCCGGTGCTGGTCGCAAAAACATTCAGTACTTC.

The V and J genes are TRBV7-9 and TRBJ1-6; D might be TRBD1 (6 bases). The germline V and J ends were trimmed by 7 bases and 10 bases, with 20 bases remaining between them. In germline, CDR1 is SEHNR, CDR2 FQNEAQ (reference sequence). The CDR3 loop spans 15 amino acids. The CDR3 nucleotides read TGTGCCAGCACCATGAGGGGGGGAGAGGGGTCACCCCTCCACTTT. This translates into CASTMRGGEGSPLHF.

The chain is built from TRBV5-4 and TRBJ1-1; D remains ambiguous. V lost 1 base and J 0 bases, leaving 7 bases between the germline ends. There are 14 residues in the CDR3. Per germline, CDR1 SGHNT and CDR2 YYREEE (reference sequence). The CDR3 reads CASSLPGLNTEAFF. CDR3 nucleotide sequence: TGTGCCAGCAGCTTGCCGGGTTTGAACACTGAAGCTTTCTTT.

The CDR3 region is CAISERAGTANEQFF. DNA of the CDR3: TGTGCCATCAGTGAGCGGGCGGGGACAGCTAATGAGCAGTTCTTC. The genes are TRBV10-3 and TRBJ2-1; TRBD1 might be the D (7 bases). CDR1 and CDR2 from the germline V gene are ENHRY and SYGVKD. CDR3 length: 15 residues. The ends were cut back, 2 bases at V and 7 bases at J, with 15 bases in the middle.

The chain uses TRBV28 and TRBJ1-2; D might be TRBD1 (5 bases). Germline V gene sequence: CDR1 MDHEN, CDR2 SYDVKM. The germline V and J ends were trimmed by 3 bases and 4 bases, with 21 bases remaining between them. The CDR3 length is 17 residues. The CDR3 nucleotides are TGTGCCAGCAGTTTTAGGGCAGGGTCGTATTCTACCTATGGCTACACCTTC. This codes for CASSFRAGSYSTYGYTF.

V gene TRBV7-6 combines with J gene TRBJ2-7; the match to TRBD1 covers 8 bases. Germline V gene data show CDR1 as SGHVS and CDR2 as FNYEAQ. Unmatched junction bases numbered 10, after V lost 5 bases and J lost 4 bases. The CDR3 has 15 residues. The chain's CDR3 is CASSRGQGILYEQYF. The DNA for the CDR3 is TGTGCCAGCAGCCGCGGACAGGGAATACTTTACGAGCAGTACTTC.

This clone has only a few counts. J is TRBJ2-2 and V is TRBV6-4; D is possibly TRBD1 (5 bases). V was trimmed by 2 bases and J by 4 bases, leaving 8 bases between them. The CDR3 runs to 14 residues. In germline, CDR1 is MRHNA, CDR2 SNTAGT. The CDR3 sequence is CASSDDSFTGELFF. Here the CDR3 DNA reads TGTGCCAGCAGTGACGACAGCTTCACCGGGGAGCTGTTTTTT.

V and J are TRBV5-1 and TRBJ1-1; TRBD1 matches 12 bases. The germline V gene has CDR1 SGHRS and CDR2 YFSETQ. The V and J ends lost 4 bases and 4 bases, in that order; junction bases with no gene match: 11. CDR3 length equals 17 residues. CDR3 in amino acids: CASSAGTGGVLGTEAFF. The CDR3 coding sequence is TGCGCCAGCAGCGCGGGGACAGGGGGCGTCCTGGGCACTGAAGCTTTCTTT. Full variable domain (outside the CDR3, taken from reference TRBV5-1 and TRBJ1-1): KAGVTQTPRYLIKTRGQQVTLSCSPISGHRSVSWYQQTPGQGLQFLFEYFSETQRNKGNFPGRFSGRQFSNSRSEMNVSTLELGDSALYLCASSAGTGGVLGTEAFFGQGTRLTVV.

This chain links TRBV11-2 with TRBJ2-1; TRBD2 aligns across 11 bases. CDR1 is SGHAT, CDR2 FQNNGV, per germline. The CDR3 extends over 15 amino acids. V was pared by 5 bases and J by 8 bases, with 8 bases of the junction left unmatched. In DNA form, the CDR3 reads TGTGCCAGCAGCATTTATAGCGGGGGGGGCTATGAGCAGTTCTTC. It translates to CASSIYSGGGYEQFF.

The CDR3 nucleotides read TGTGCCATCAGTCCAGGGACTAGCGGACATGAGCAGTTCTTC. Its protein is CAISPGTSGHEQFF. V gene TRBV10-3 combines with J gene TRBJ2-1; 11 bases line up with TRBD2. This CDR3 comprises 14 residues. The trim removed 5 bases at V and 8 bases at J, leaving 5 bases unmatched. The germline V gene encodes CDR1 ENHRY and CDR2 SYGVKD.

The chain combines TRBV30 with TRBJ2-1; D is ambiguous. Trimming removed 0 bases from V and 0 bases from J, with 6 bases in between. The CDR3 consists of 14 residues. Germline assignment: CDR1 GTSNPN and CDR2 SVGIG (reference sequence). CDR3 amino acids: CAWSVGDSYNEQFF. The CDR3 nucleotides are TGTGCCTGGAGTGTAGGAGACTCCTACAATGAGCAGTTCTTC.

The V and J genes are TRBV18 and TRBJ1-2, with D hard to call. Per the germline V gene, CDR1 is KGHSH and CDR2 is LQKENI. V dropped 3 bases and J dropped 7 bases, with 18 bases sitting between them. The CDR3 loop spans 15 amino acids. DNA for the CDR3: TGTGCCAGCTCACCCTCAGGTTCATTATCTTTTGGCTACACCTTC. The encoded protein is CASSPSGSLSFGYTF.

The chain has TRBV6-1 and TRBJ2-7, with a tentative D call TRBD2 (6 bases). V lost 2 bases and J lost 1, with 15 bases in between. The CDR3 extends over 16 amino acids. Germline V gene sequence: CDR1 MNHNS, CDR2 SASEGT. The CDR3 region has the DNA TGTGCCAGCAGTGAACCCCCGCGGGATAAATCCTACGAGCAGTACTTC. Translation: CASSEPPRDKSYEQYF.

This clone has only a few counts. The V call is TRBV5-6, the J call TRBJ2-1, with D perhaps matching TRBD2 (5 bases). V lost 1 base to trimming and J lost 6 bases, with 8 bases between them. CDR3 length equals 13 residues. Germline CDR1 reads SGHDT; CDR2 reads YYEEEE. The CDR3 DNA follows: TGTGCCAGCAGCTTGAGAGGGTTCAATGAGCAGTTCTTC. Protein: CASSLRGFNEQFF.

This rearrangement joins TRBV28 to TRBJ1-1; unclear D gene. V dropped 4 bases and J dropped 10 bases, with 13 bases sitting between them. Germline values: CDR1 MDHEN, CDR2 SYDVKM. The CDR3 consists of 12 residues. This CDR3 reads CASSSDFLGAFF. The DNA of the CDR3 is TGTGCCAGCAGTTCGGACTTTTTAGGAGCTTTCTTT.

The table lists this clone with a count of one. This chain connects TRBV5-6 to TRBJ2-3, with 8 bases that match TRBD1. The ends lost 4 bases at V and 0 bases at J; junction bases unmatched: 7. Germline assignment: CDR1 SGHDT and CDR2 YYEEEE. The CDR3 runs 16 residues. The CDR3 DNA reads TGTGCCAGCAGCCCTCAGACAGGGGTCAGCACAGATACGCAGTATTTT. This translates into CASSPQTGVSTDTQYF. The whole variable domain, remainder taken from reference TRBV5-6 and TRBJ2-3, is DAGVTQSPTHLIKTRGQQVTLRCSPKSGHDTVSWYQQALGQGPQFIFQYYEEEERQRGNFPDRFSGHQFPNYSSELNVNALLLGDSALYLCASSPQTGVSTDTQYFGPGTRLTVL.

V and J are TRBV28 and TRBJ1-2; 7 bases agree with TRBD1. The CDR3 covers 17 residues. Germline assignment: CDR1 MDHEN and CDR2 SYDVKM. V lost 6 bases and J lost 6; bases outside the gene matches: 19. CDR3 in amino acids: CASSPLTPTGSTDGYTF. The DNA for the CDR3 is TGTGCCAGCAGCCCCCTGACCCCGACAGGGAGTACGGATGGCTACACCTTC.

This clone was picked up a small number of times. In DNA form, the CDR3 reads TGTGCCAGCAGCTTAGTGGTCAGAGAGCAGTTCTTC. This gives the protein CASSLVVREQFF. This chain joins TRBV7-2 and TRBJ2-1, with D hard to call. Germline CDR1 is SGHTA and CDR2 is FQGNSA. Trimming cost V 1 base and J 10 bases, with 8 bases left between them. This CDR3 contains 12 residues.

The chain combines TRBV2 with TRBJ2-7, with D possibly being TRBD2 (6 bases). V was pared by 8 bases and J by 1 base, with 12 bases between. The CDR3 is 13 residues long. CDR1 and CDR2 from the germline V gene are SNHLY and FYNNEI. CDR3 loop: CASGAGTSYEQYF. In DNA, the CDR3 is TGTGCCAGCGGAGCAGGGACTTCCTACGAGCAGTACTTC.

The chain's CDR3 is CASSLASGSEQYF. The CDR3 nucleotides read TGCGCCAGCAGCTTGGCCTCGGGGTCCGAGCAGTACTTC. This chain links TRBV5-1 with TRBJ2-7, with a tentative D call TRBD2 (5 bases). CDR1 is SGHRS, CDR2 YFSETQ, per germline. V dropped 0 bases and J dropped 6 bases, with 10 bases sitting between them. The CDR3 runs 13 residues.

The rearrangement links TRBV28 to TRBJ1-2; D call uncertain. Trimming removed 7 bases at V and 2 bases at J, with 11 bases between. The CDR3 consists of 13 residues. Looked up from germline, CDR1 is MDHEN and CDR2 is SYDVKM. CDR3 nucleotides: TGTGCCAGCACTGTTGCAGGAAACTATGGCTACACCTTC. Protein sequence: CASTVAGNYGYTF.

The genes are TRBV7-2 and TRBJ2-7, with TRBD2 matching over 8 bases. Germline CDR1 is SGHTA and CDR2 is FQGNSA. Germline trimming cut 5 bases from V and 5 bases from J; bases unmatched to any gene: 14. CDR3 size: 16 residues. The DNA of the CDR3 is TGTGCCAGCAGCCCCGGTGGGGGCGGGAGGCTCAACGAGCAGTACTTC. It yields the protein CASSPGGGGRLNEQYF.